This TCR beta chain emerged from a study of identical twins (TCRdb year 2016). Regarding the study in general: To test whether fetal clonotypes persist, the study used deep sequencing on TCR alpha and beta repertoires from monozygotic twins, unrelated adults of various ages, and cord blood. To rule out contamination, replicate twin experiments were performed at different times with different library preparation protocols. Broader findings and caveats from the paper: Compared with coincidental sharing between unrelated individuals, out-of-frame TCR alpha sequences shared between twins had an excess of sequences with low generation probability. Fewer insertions were carried by abundant cord blood beta clonotypes, a similar but weaker trend appeared in young adult naive repertoires, and no such trend appeared in memory repertoires. Invariant T cells such as MAIT and iNKT could partly confound zero-insertion analyses, although diverse VJ usage argued against such confounding for most clonotypes. In monozygotic twins, recombination models systematically underestimated out-of-frame TCR alpha sharing, but the models matched the sharing seen between unrelated individuals. Because the same donors could not be followed over many years, conclusions were based on cross-sectional statistical analysis. A weaker excess of twin sharing was found in beta out-of-frame sequences because the signal-to-noise ratio was lowered by fewer shared sequences.

Only healthy Caucasian donors were included. Three pairs of female monozygotic twins, all aged roughly 18 to 30 years, were included in the twin cohort. Positive isolation kits from Invitrogen were used to isolate CD4+ and CD8+ T cell populations. Notes on this clonotype: Its cognate antigen has yet to be identified. At one end, the junction sequence differs from germline, possibly due to a read error.

The library was built by means of 5' RACE. Instrument used: Illumina HiSeq 2000. Template switching added a universal primer binding site, and the final cDNA carried a unique molecular identifier that allowed TCR cDNA molecules to be counted accurately. First-strand cDNA for TCR alpha and beta chains was synthesized from specific primers in the conserved constant-segment region. To control for contamination, each cDNA library was double barcoded with a SMART-Mk sample barcode plus Illumina barcodes. Two successive PCR steps introduced TruSeq adapter sequences along with Illumina sample barcodes. TCR alpha and beta cDNA libraries were sequenced on the Illumina HiSeq platform with custom primers. On the study's bioinformatics: Raw reads were processed with MiGEC to extract unique molecular identifiers, and MiXCR was used to determine CDR3 positions. For each individual, recombination models were inferred using an EM algorithm with the repgenHMM and IGoR tools. The tcR package in R was used for shared clonotype analysis, with sharing normalized by the product of cloneset sizes. To study raw recombination free of thymic and clonal selection effects, out-of-frame nonproductive sequences were analyzed. In-frame beta chains were kept once TCRdb had trimmed the public reads at Q25 with fastp and called clones with MiXCR. Identical CDR3 proteins give one entry, which carries the most common genes and DNA. TCRdb assigned the V and J calls; the authors' analysis was not used. The sample data list roughly 230,000 distinct CDR3 sequences, and approximately 8.3% of these were observed just once. The ten largest clones take up 3% to 3.5% of the sample.

A further study also used this sample, focusing on yellow fever vaccine responses in identical twins. As that second study puts it: The authors reported that the T cell response to vaccination in identical twins appeared partly convergent and partly personalized. In the study, vaccine-responding T cell clones were precisely tracked in identical twins.

The material sequenced was CD8+ T cells sorted from blood. This receptor was taken from a woman aged 18-29 years in good health.

The DNA reads TGTGCCATCAGTCGACTAGCGGTATCCGGTCGGGGCACAGATACGCAGTATTTT. Its product reads: CAISRLAVSGRGTDTQYF. The sequence joins TRBV12-3 or TRBV12-4 to TRBJ2-3, with 9 middle bases fitting TRBD2. CDR3 length: 18 amino acids, cysteine to phenylalanine. Just CDR3 DNA is preserved here, 54 bases in frame from base 1.